This paragraph reports one TCR beta chain. The table lists this clone with a few counts. Its antigen is still unknown. No base quality information exists; no much larger clone differs at one position. The entry originates in a study of blood T cell repertoires in COVID-19 (TCRdb year 2020). In terms of the full investigation: The collaborator samples originated in the United States, Italy and Spain and spanned the acute and convalescent phases of COVID-19. The prospective study material was composed of cDNA or gDNA derived from T cells, B-cell-depleted T cells, or PBMCs. Deeply sampled blood TCRbeta repertoires from subjects exposed to, actively infected with, or recovered from COVID-19 were included in the dataset. The repertoires were made available in a free public database intended to serve as a resource for research on the immune response to SARS-CoV-2. The samples were drawn from the first 160 participants of the ongoing ImmuneRACE study and from 950 to 1,500 subjects provided by 6 global collaborators. Nearly every sample came with metadata listing a de-identified subject ID, COVID-19 status, age in years and sex. Where HLA class I and class II types were available, the types were taken from metadata supplied by the sample provider, not from assay-based typing. Here is what the overall study found, with its caveats: The amount of clinical and demographic metadata varied by source and participant and was provided uncurated.

V is pared back by 8 bases and J by 0 bases, with 5 bases lying between the germline termini. The CDR3 goes from the cysteine to the phenylalanine over 13 residues. Of the read, only the CDR3 DNA is kept; its 39 bases are in frame from base 1. Whole blood was collected in K2EDTA tubes by collaborating institutions according to the institutions' own protocols. For TCRbeta analysis, collaborators shipped samples as frozen whole blood, isolated PBMCs, or DNA extracted from either of those sample types. TCRbeta CDR3 regions were amplified from genomic DNA using the immunoSEQ Assay, a bias-controlled multiplex PCR. Regarding the original processing steps: The number of nucleated cells in each sample was estimated by amplification of reference gene primers within the assay. Sequence reads were collapsed and filtered to measure the absolute abundance of every unique TCRbeta CDR3 rearrangement. For each sample, productive Simpson clonality was calculated as the square root of Simpson's diversity index across productive rearrangements. Sourced from immuneACCESS, this table was stored by TCRdb with only in-frame sequences that have V and J called. A share of the clones is absent; for the studies checked, an unresolved V gene accounts for under half, and the remainder has no known explanation. V, J and clone size are those of that table, while D and trimming were read from the DNA. The sample table shows 290,000 or so clones, and 70% to 90% are seen once. The top ten hold 1% to 1.5% of the sample.

The origin of this receptor is a man between 65 and 85 years old with acute or convalescent COVID-19. Sequencing used peripheral blood. This chain is built from TRBV12-3 or TRBV12-4 and TRBJ1-6, with no confidently assigned D gene. The sequenced DNA is TGTGCCAGCGGCCTCTCCTATAATTCACCCCTCCACTTT. This sequence encodes CASGLSYNSPLHF.